The clone carrying this TCR beta chain came up a few times. Antigen: not known. This sample is part of a study of naive and memory T cell subsets. Study-wide findings and caveats: Expression changes during T cell differentiation may affect RNA-based TCR counts. Especially in CD8 cells, naive repertoires contained a few larger clonotypes, possibly CD45RA-re-expressing memory cells.

Separate alpha and beta amplification began at the second PCR step. The germline V gene has CDR1 GTSNPN and CDR2 SVGIG (reference sequence). The length of the CDR3 is 16 residues. Losses at the gene ends were 2 bases for V and 4 bases for J; bases not matched to a gene: 9. The beta constant-region primer was an equimolar mix of two oligonucleotides covering TRBC1 and TRBC2. The ligated cDNA underwent four PCR rounds using SP2 and nested alpha and beta constant-region primers. The cDNA 3' end received a ligated single-stranded oligonucleotide carrying the SP2 primer and a 12-nucleotide UMI. TCRdb re-derived calls from the UMI-ligation and nested PCR reads in MiXCR, one entry per CDR3 protein. The sample has around 140,000 distinct CDR3 sequences, 15% to 25% seen once; the top ten hold roughly 0.6%.

Sequenced sample: naive CD8+ T cells from blood. The sequence was obtained from a human donor in good health. This chain links TRBV30 with TRBJ2-1; TRBD2 agrees at 9 bases. Written as DNA, the CDR3 is TGTGCCTGGAGTCACGGACTAGCGAGGGTGTACAATGAGCAGTTCTTC. This codes for CAWSHGLARVYNEQFF.